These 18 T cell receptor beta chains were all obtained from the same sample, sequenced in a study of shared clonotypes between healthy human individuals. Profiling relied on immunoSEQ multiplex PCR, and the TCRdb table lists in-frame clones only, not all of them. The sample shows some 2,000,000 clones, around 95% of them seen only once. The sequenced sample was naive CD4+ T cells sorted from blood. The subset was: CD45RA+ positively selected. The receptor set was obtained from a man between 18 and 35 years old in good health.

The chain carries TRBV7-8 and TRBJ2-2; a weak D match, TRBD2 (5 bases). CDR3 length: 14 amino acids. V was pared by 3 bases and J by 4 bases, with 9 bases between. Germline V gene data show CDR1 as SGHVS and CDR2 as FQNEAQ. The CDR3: CASSFPEGTGELFF. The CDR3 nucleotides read TGTGCCAGCAGCTTCCCCGAGGGCACCGGGGAGCTGTTTTTT.

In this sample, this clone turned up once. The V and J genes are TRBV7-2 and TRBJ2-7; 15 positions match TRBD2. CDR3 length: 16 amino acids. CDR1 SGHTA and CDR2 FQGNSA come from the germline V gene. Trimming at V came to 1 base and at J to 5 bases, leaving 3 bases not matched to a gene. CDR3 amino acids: CASSLGGTSGRNEQYF. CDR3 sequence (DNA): TGTGCCAGCAGCTTAGGGGGGACTAGCGGGAGGAACGAGCAGTACTTC.

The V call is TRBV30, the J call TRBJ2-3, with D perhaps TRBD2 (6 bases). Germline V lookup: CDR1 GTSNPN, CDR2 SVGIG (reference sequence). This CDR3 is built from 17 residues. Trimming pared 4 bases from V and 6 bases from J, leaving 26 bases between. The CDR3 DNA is TGTGCCTGGAAAAAAAGGCGGCTAGCGTACCTAGGGGATACGCAGTATTTT. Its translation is CAWKKRRLAYLGDTQYF.

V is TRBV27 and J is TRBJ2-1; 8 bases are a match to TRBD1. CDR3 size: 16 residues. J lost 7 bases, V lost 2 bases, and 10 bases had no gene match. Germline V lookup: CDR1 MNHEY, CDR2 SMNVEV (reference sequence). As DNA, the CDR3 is TGTGCCAGCAGTTTACTGCAGGGGGCGAGCATGAATGAGCAGTTCTTC. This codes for CASSLLQGASMNEQFF.

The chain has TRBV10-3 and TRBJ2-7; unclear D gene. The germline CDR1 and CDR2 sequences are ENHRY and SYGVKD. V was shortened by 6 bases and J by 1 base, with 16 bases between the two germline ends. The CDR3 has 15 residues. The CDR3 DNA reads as TGTGCCATCAGCTCCCCGGAGACGGCGTCCTACGAGCAGTACTTC. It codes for CAISSPETASYEQYF.

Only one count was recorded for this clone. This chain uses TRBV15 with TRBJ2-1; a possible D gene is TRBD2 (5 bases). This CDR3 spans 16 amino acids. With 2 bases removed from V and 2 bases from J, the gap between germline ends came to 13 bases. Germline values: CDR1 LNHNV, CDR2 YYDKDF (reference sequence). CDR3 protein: CATSRQVGGTYNEQFF. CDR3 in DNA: TGTGCCACCAGCAGACAAGTCGGAGGCACCTACAATGAGCAGTTCTTC. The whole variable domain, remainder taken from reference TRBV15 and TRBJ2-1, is DAMVIQNPRYQVTQFGKPVTLSCSQTLNHNVMYWYQQKSSQAPKLLFHYYDKDFNNEADTPDNFQSRRPNTSFCFLDIRSPGLGDTAMYLCATSRQVGGTYNEQFFGPGTRLTVL.

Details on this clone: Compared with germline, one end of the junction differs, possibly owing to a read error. The CDR3 spells CASSLDIQARGVGF. As DNA, the CDR3 is TGTGCCAGCAGCTTAGATATCCAGGCCAGGGGTGTCGGCTTC. J is TRBJ2-7 and V is TRBV11-2, with a tentative D call TRBD1 (6 bases). This CDR3 has 14 residues. The V gene's germline CDR1 is SGHAT and CDR2 FQNNGV.

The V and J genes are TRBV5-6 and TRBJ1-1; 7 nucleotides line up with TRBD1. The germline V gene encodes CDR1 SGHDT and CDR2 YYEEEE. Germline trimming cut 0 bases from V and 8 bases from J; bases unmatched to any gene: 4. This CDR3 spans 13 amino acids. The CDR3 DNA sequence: TGTGCCAGCAGCTTGGCCGGGGGACAGGAAGCTTTCTTT. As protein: CASSLAGGQEAFF.

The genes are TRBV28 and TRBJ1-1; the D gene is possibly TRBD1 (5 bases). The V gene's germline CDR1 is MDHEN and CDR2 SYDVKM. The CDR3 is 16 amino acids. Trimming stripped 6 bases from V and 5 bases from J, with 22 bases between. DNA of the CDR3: TGTGCCAGCAGGACCCCCGGGGACGGGGCCTTGACTGAAGCTTTCTTT. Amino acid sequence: CASRTPGDGALTEAFF.

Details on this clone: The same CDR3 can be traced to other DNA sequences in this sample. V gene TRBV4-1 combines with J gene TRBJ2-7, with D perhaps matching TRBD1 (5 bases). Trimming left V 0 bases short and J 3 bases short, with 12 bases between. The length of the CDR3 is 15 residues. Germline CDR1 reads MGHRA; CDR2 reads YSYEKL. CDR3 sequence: CASSQDGQGRYEQYF. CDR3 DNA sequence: TGCGCCAGCAGCCAAGATGGGCAGGGTCGCTACGAGCAGTACTTC.

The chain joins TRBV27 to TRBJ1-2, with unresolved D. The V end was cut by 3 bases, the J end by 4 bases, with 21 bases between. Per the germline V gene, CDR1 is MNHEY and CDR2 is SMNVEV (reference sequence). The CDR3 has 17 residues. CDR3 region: CASSFRMLEKTSYGYTF. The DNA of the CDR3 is TGTGCCAGCAGTTTCCGAATGCTCGAAAAAACCTCCTATGGCTACACCTTC.

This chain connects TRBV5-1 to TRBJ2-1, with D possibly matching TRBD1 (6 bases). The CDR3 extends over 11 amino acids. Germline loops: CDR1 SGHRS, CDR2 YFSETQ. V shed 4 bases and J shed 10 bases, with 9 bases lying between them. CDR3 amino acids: CASSKDREQFF. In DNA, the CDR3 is TGCGCCAGCAGCAAAGACAGGGAGCAGTTCTTC.

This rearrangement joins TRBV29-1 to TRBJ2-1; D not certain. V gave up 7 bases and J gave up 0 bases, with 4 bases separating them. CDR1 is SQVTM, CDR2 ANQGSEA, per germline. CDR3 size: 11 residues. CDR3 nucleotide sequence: TGCAGCGGGAGCTCCTACAATGAGCAGTTCTTC. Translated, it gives CSGSSYNEQFF.

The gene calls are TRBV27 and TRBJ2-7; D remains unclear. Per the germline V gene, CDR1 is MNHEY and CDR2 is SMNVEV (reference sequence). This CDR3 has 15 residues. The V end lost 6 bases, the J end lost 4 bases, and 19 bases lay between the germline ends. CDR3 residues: CASSPTRGIYYEQYF. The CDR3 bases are TGTGCCAGCAGCCCGACCCGTGGGATCTATTACGAGCAGTACTTC.

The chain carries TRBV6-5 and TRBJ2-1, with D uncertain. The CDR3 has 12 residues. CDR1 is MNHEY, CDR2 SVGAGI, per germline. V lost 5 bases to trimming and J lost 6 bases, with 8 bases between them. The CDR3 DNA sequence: TGTGCCAGCAGTACCTCCCTCAATGAGCAGTTCTTC. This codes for CASSTSLNEQFF.

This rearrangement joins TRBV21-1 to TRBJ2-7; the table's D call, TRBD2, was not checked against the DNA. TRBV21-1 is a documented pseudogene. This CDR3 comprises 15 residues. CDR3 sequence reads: CASSNRTRSSYEQYF. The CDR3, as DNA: TGTGCCAGCAGCAACCGGACTCGAAGCTCCTACGAGCAGTACTTC.

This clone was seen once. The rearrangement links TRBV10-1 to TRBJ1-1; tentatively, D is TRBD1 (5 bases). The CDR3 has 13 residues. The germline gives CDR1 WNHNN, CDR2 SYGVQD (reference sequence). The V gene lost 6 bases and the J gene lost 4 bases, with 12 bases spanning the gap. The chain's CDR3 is CASRAGRSTEAFF. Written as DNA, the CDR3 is TGCGCCAGCAGGGCAGGGCGGTCCACTGAAGCTTTCTTT.

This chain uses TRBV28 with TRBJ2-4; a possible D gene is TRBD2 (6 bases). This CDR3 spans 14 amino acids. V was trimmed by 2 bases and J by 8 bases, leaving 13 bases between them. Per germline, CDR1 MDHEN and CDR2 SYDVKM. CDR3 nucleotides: TGTGCCAGCAGTTTAGTAGGACTAATGTACATTCAGTACTTC. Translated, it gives CASSLVGLMYIQYF.